This TCR beta chain was documented in a study of glioma-infiltrating T cells. The CDR3 length is 19 residues. Per the germline V gene, CDR1 is MNHEY and CDR2 is SVGAGI. V gave up 5 bases and J gave up 8 bases; unmatched junction bases: 17. TCR alpha and beta CDR3 regions were amplified from RNA using iRepertoire nested multiplex PCR. Input was roughly 95-400 ng of tissue mRNA or PBMC total RNA. MiXCR, run by TCRdb on the multiplex PCR reads, gives a single entry per CDR3 protein. The sample has around 150,000 distinct CDR3 sequences, 39% seen once. The source is a human donor with low-grade glioma or glioblastoma, undergoing nonglioma brain surgery, or in good health (not recorded which). The specimen sequenced was glioma tissue, nonneoplastic brain tissue, or PBMCs (not recorded which). This chain joins TRBV6-5 and TRBJ2-1; TRBD2 matches at 14 bases. The CDR3: CASSVRTGRGLAGEDEQFF. In DNA form, the CDR3 reads TGTGCCAGCAGTGTTAGAACAGGGAGGGGACTAGCGGGAGAGGATGAGCAGTTCTTC.